This section outlines one T cell receptor (beta chain) sequence together with its context. The target antigen is unknown. This record belongs to a study of cytomegalovirus exposure and HLA in healthy donors. Study results and caveats: Some 150 TCR beta chains were listed as cytomegalovirus-associated.

TCRdb keeps only in-frame clones here, not all; method: immunoSEQ multiplex PCR. In the table there are roughly 250,000 clones, roughly 86% of which are singletons. Trimming stripped 4 bases from V and 3 bases from J, with 20 bases between. The germline CDR1 and CDR2 sequences are SGHKS and YYEKEE (reference sequence). This CDR3 spans 16 amino acids. This clonotype originated in a woman aged 25 to 45 in good health and CMV-seropositive. The sequenced sample consisted of PBMCs. This chain links TRBV5-5 with TRBJ2-7, with D possibly TRBD2 on 6 matching bases. CDR3 amino acids: CASSPTTGLAIYEQYF. The CDR3 DNA follows: TGTGCCAGCAGCCCAACCACCGGGCTAGCGATCTACGAGCAGTACTTC.